This T cell receptor (beta chain) is drawn from a study of blood T cell repertoires in COVID-19. Study processing details: Amplification with reference gene primers provided the estimates of nucleated cell counts. The data were produced by immunoSEQ multiplex PCR, yet TCRdb's version contains in-frame clones alone and is incomplete. D and trimming come from the DNA, and the V and J calls and clone size come from that table. The sample yields fewer than 95,000 clones, around 72% seen once. The table lists this clone with a count of one. Trimming stripped 2 bases from V and 2 bases from J, with 6 bases between. The V gene's germline CDR1 is MNHEY and CDR2 SVGEGT. This CDR3 spans 13 amino acids.

The sequence came from a woman of 80 years or more with acute or convalescent COVID-19. Sequencing was performed on peripheral blood. The chain combines TRBV6-2 or TRBV6-3 with TRBJ1-2; D is undetermined. CDR3 sequence: CASSYDGNYGYTF. Here the CDR3 DNA reads TGTGCCAGCAGTTACGACGGGAACTATGGCTACACCTTC.